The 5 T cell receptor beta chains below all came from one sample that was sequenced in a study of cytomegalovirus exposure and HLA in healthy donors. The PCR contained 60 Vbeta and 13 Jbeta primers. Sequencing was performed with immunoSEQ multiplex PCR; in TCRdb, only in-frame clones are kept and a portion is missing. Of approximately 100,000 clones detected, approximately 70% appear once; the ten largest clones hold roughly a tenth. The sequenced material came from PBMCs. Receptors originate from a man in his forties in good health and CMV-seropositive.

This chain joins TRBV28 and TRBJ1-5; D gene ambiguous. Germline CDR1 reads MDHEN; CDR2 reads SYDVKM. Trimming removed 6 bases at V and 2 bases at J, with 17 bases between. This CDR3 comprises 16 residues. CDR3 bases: TGTGCCAGCAGGGCCCCGGGAGGGCTTGGCAATCAGCCCCAGCATTTT. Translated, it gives CASRAPGGLGNQPQHF.

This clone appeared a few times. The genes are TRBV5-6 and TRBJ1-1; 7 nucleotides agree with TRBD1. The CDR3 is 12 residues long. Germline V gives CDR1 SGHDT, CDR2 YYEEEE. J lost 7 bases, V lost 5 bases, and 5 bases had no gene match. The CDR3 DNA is TGTGCCAGCAGTTTTAGGACAGGTGAAGCTTTCTTT. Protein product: CASSFRTGEAFF.

CDR3 region: CASRPPDRAPQYF. The DNA of the CDR3 is TGTGCCAGCAGGCCCCCGGACAGGGCTCCCCAGTACTTC. This chain connects TRBV6-6 to TRBJ2-5; TRBD1 aligns across 8 bases. After removal of 6 bases from V and 9 bases from J, the junction contained 9 bases not matched to a gene. Germline V CDR1 and CDR2: MNHNY, SVGAGI (reference sequence). The CDR3 sequence is 13 residues long.

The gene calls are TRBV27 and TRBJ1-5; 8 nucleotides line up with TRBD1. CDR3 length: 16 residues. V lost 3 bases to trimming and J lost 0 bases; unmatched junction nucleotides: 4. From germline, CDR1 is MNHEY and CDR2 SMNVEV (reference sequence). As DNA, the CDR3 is TGTGCCAGCAGTTTTCGGACAGGGAATAGCAATCAGCCCCAGCATTTT. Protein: CASSFRTGNSNQPQHF.

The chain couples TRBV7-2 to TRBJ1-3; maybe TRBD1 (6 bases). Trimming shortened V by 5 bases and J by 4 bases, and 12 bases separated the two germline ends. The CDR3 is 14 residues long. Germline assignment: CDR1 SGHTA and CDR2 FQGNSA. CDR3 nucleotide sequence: TGTGCCAGCAGCCCACAGGGAGACGGAAACACCATATATTTT. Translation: CASSPQGDGNTIYF.